The 4 T cell receptor beta chains below all came from one sample that was sequenced in a study of cytomegalovirus exposure and HLA in healthy donors. With 60 Vbeta and 13 Jbeta primers, the PCR was carried out. Libraries were prepared by immunoSEQ multiplex PCR; TCRdb keeps only in-frame clonotypes and omits some of them. The sample has 95,000 to 150,000 clones; around 74% are singletons. Sequencing used PBMCs. Receptor source: a man in his 60s in good health and CMV-seropositive.

The chain uses TRBV5-1 and TRBJ2-5; TRBD1 matches at 11 bases. The J call could be wrong; TRBJ2-7 is a better fit for the DNA end. CDR1 is SGHRS, CDR2 YFSETQ, per germline. The CDR3 is 14 amino acids. CDR3 DNA sequence: TGCGCCAGCAGCACGGGGACAGGGGGGAACGAGCAGTACTTC. Translation: CASSTGTGGNEQYF.

The genes are TRBV5-1 and TRBJ2-5; D call uncertain. V was clipped by 4 bases and J by 3 bases, with 10 bases between them. Germline CDR1 and CDR2: SGHRS and YFSETQ. The CDR3 is made up of 13 amino acids. The CDR3 is CASSPGSEETQYF. The CDR3 DNA sequence: TGCGCCAGCAGCCCGGGTTCTGAAGAGACCCAGTACTTC.

The rearrangement joins TRBV30 to TRBJ1-3; no clear D. The CDR3 totals 13 residues. Between the trimmed V and J ends, which lost 3 bases and 4 bases, there was a span of 10 bases. Per germline, CDR1 GTSNPN and CDR2 SVGIG (reference sequence). CDR3 DNA: TGTGCCTGGAGCCTCATCCGGGGAAACACCATATATTTT. Its protein product is CAWSLIRGNTIYF.

The V call is TRBV7-2, the J call TRBJ2-5; D may be TRBD2 (6 bases). The ends were cut back, 0 bases at V and 2 bases at J, with 7 bases in the middle. This CDR3 comprises 14 residues. Germline V gene data show CDR1 as SGHTA and CDR2 as FQGNSA. This chain's CDR3 is CASSLARGQETQYF. Here the CDR3 DNA reads TGTGCCAGCAGCTTAGCGCGGGGACAAGAGACCCAGTACTTC.